A selection of T cell receptor beta chains follows, all from one sample in a study of blood T cells in healthy people across ages. TCRdb passed the 5' RACE reads through MiXCR, listing each CDR3 protein once. The table shows 750,000 to 1,000,000 distinct CDR3 sequences, with almost 30% occurring only once. In addition, the sample was reused for a study of T cells of mothers and their children.

The sample consisted of blood. The receptor set was obtained from a woman aged 35 to 49 in good health. The conserved cysteine and the conserved F or W are not part of the CDR3 here. A D gene is named only where the DNA matches it firmly.

v_gene	j_gene	d_gene	CDR3aa
TRBV12-3/TRBV12-4	TRBJ2-3	-	ASRSKGGNTQY
TRBV7-2	TRBJ1-2	-	ASSFSAGLGYGYT
TRBV7-2	TRBJ2-7	-	ASSPELCYEQY
TRBV9	TRBJ2-3	TRBD2	ASSVGGGGVLTDTQY
TRBV7-2	TRBJ1-1	-	ASSSRGGQGPNTEAF
TRBV28	TRBJ1-2	TRBD1	ASSLPGGNSYGYT
TRBV3-1	TRBJ2-7	-	ASSQELGRGVREQY
TRBV10-3	TRBJ2-4	TRBD1	AISGDGTGGGIQY
TRBV12-3/TRBV12-4	TRBJ2-3	TRBD2	ASKRLAGGGDTQY
TRBV12-3/TRBV12-4	TRBJ1-1	TRBD1	ASRSTGGESTEAF
TRBV7-9	TRBJ2-6	-	ASSPGLGLRANVLT
TRBV28	TRBJ2-5	TRBD2	ASSSPGTSGYIGQY
TRBV20-1	-	TRBD1	SAQTGGRYEQY
TRBV7-9	TRBJ2-7	-	ASTDPGTYEQY
TRBV2	TRBJ2-3	-	ASSSRTDRDTQY
TRBV20-1	TRBJ2-4	TRBD2	SARPSGGLLAKNIQY
TRBV6-5	TRBJ2-7	-	ASGRGGPYEQY
TRBV7-3	TRBJ2-3	TRBD2	ASSPNRRLTSGRTQSTDTQY
TRBV15	TRBJ2-7	TRBD1	ATSRTGGSNEQY
TRBV24-1	TRBJ2-3	-	ATSDLMWDTQY
TRBV3-1	TRBJ1-4	-	ASSPRGGTNEKLF
TRBV3-1	TRBJ1-1	TRBD1	ASSQWTGLNTEAF
TRBV5-1	TRBJ2-4	-	ASSLEGTKNIQY
TRBV20-1	TRBJ2-1	TRBD2	SARGNPRGESYNEQF
TRBV3-1	TRBJ1-2	-	ASSPGSFNYGYT
TRBV4-1	TRBJ2-7	-	ASSQDGRDSYEQY
TRBV6-5	TRBJ2-6	-	ASSYDRANVLT
TRBV7-8	TRBJ1-2	-	ASRDNYGYT
TRBV7-9	TRBJ2-1	-	ASKGHNEQF
TRBV28	TRBJ2-6	-	ASSYPGRASGANVLT
TRBV20-1	TRBJ1-1	TRBD1	SAPDRRTEAF
TRBV28	TRBJ1-2	TRBD1	ASARDRLSPYGYT
TRBV20-1	TRBJ1-1	-	SARKKVTEAF
TRBV28	TRBJ2-6	-	ASRRGSSGANVLT
TRBV4-3	TRBJ1-3	-	ASSQEPDSGNTIY
TRBV5-1	TRBJ1-6	TRBD1	ASSLTRTGANSPLH
TRBV7-8	TRBJ1-1	-	ASSLDWATPEAF
TRBV28	TRBJ1-6	TRBD1	ASSPTGGTYNSPLH
TRBV4-1	TRBJ2-7	-	ASSQEPSASLISYEQY
TRBV7-2	TRBJ1-5	TRBD1	ASSLIANFPGGQPQH
TRBV12-3/TRBV12-4	-	-	ASSNGVSSYEQY
TRBV3-1	TRBJ2-2	-	ASSPPRQGLNTGELF
TRBV6-6	TRBJ2-3	-	ASRRTQDGPDTQY
TRBV6-2/TRBV6-3	TRBJ2-3	-	ASSYFGRTDTQY
TRBV6-2/TRBV6-3	TRBJ2-3	-	ASSFRLVDTDTQY
TRBV28	TRBJ1-5	-	ASSLIGGRNQPQH
TRBV20-1	TRBJ2-1	TRBD1	SARPTGTVSYNEQF
TRBV14	TRBJ2-6	TRBD2	ASSQPTSLGAGANVLT
TRBV7-2	TRBJ2-1	TRBD1	ASSLRTGTGGNEQF
TRBV2	TRBJ1-2	-	ASWQGRANYGYT
TRBV27	TRBJ2-1	-	ASSLQANNEQF